One TCR beta chain is described in this entry. Its cognate antigen has yet to be identified. No base-level quality is on record; no much larger clone is a single base apart. There are 19 amino acids in the CDR3, from cysteine to phenylalanine inclusive. Of all the DNA, just the CDR3 is kept, 57 bases in frame from base 1. The germline V end is reduced by 0 bases and the J end by 3 bases; junction bases left unmatched: 6. Taken from the germline V gene, the CDR1 and CDR2 loops are SGHVS and FNYEAQ. This sample is part of a study of blood T cell repertoires in COVID-19 (dated by TCRdb to the early 2020s). About the study as a whole: Samples from collaborators originated in the United States, Italy and Spain and spanned both the acute and convalescent phases of COVID-19. The repertoires were made available in a free public database intended to serve as a resource for research on the immune response to SARS-CoV-2. The prospective study material was composed of cDNA or gDNA derived from T cells, B-cell-depleted T cells, or PBMCs. The dataset comprised deeply sampled blood TCRbeta repertoires from subjects exposed to, actively infected with, or recovered from COVID-19. A de-identified subject ID, COVID-19 status, age in years and sex were almost always included in the sample metadata. Where available, HLA class I and class II types were taken from metadata supplied by the sample provider and were not determined by assay-based typing. Samples came from the ongoing ImmuneRACE study (first 160 participants) plus 1,254 subjects from 6 global collaborators. The paper as a whole reports these results and caveats: The quantity of clinical and demographic metadata differed by source and by participant and was supplied without curation.

One collaborating source in Seattle enrolled patients while the patients were actively infected and followed the patients over time throughout the course of disease. Whole blood was collected in K2EDTA tubes by collaborating institutions according to the institutions' own protocols. For TCRbeta analysis, collaborators shipped samples in one of three forms: frozen whole blood, isolated PBMCs, or DNA extracted from either of those sample types. TCRbeta CDR3 regions were amplified from genomic DNA by means of the immunoSEQ Assay, a bias-controlled multiplex PCR. Under the source paper's analysis protocol: The number of nucleated cells in each sample was estimated from the amplification of reference gene primers within the assay. To quantify the absolute abundance of each unique TCRbeta CDR3 rearrangement, sequence reads were collapsed and filtered. Productive Simpson clonality was computed per sample as the square root of Simpson's diversity index over productive rearrangements. Drawn from immuneACCESS, this table holds only the in-frame rearrangements with V and J called that TCRdb kept. Clones are partly lost; checked studies trace under half to an unresolved V gene and leave the rest unexplained. V, J and clone size are taken as reported in that table, and D and trimming were inferred from the DNA itself. Within this sample are some 120,000 clones, with under 95% of them counted one time only. The ten largest clones represent roughly 4.5% of the sample.

Sequencing used peripheral blood. This clonotype was obtained from a man aged 55 to 70 with COVID-19, enrolled during active disease. The sequence is built from TRBV7-6 and TRBJ2-2; 14 central nucleotides agree with TRBD2. The nucleotides read TGTGCCAGCAGCTTAGCTAGGACTAGCGGGAGGATTGACACCGGGGAGCTGTTTTTT. It translates to CASSLARTSGRIDTGELFF.